This section outlines one T cell receptor (beta chain) sequence together with its context. The antigen remains unidentified. The data derive from a study of cytomegalovirus exposure and HLA in healthy donors. CDR1 SGHVS and CDR2 FQNEAQ come from the germline V gene. CDR3 length: 16 amino acids. Trimming removed 5 bases from V and 2 bases from J, with 17 bases in between. Primers included in the PCR were 60 Vbeta and 13 Jbeta primers. The protocol was immunoSEQ multiplex PCR, while the TCRdb copy is restricted to in-frame clones and leaves out a portion. This sample has some 140,000 clones; about 80% occur once, and the top ten carry over 2%. Study outcomes and limitations: In a later analysis, HLA-C alleles had the fewest associated TCRs, DRB1 alleles the most.

V is TRBV7-8 and J is TRBJ2-3; D might be TRBD2 (6 bases). The TCR was taken from a man younger than 40 in good health and CMV-seronegative. Material: PBMCs. CDR3 loop: CASSRRGTLLTDTQYF. Written as DNA, the CDR3 is TGTGCCAGCAGCCGTCGCGGGACTCTCCTCACAGATACGCAGTATTTT.